This record concerns one T cell receptor (beta chain) sequence. Its antigen is as yet unknown. These data are taken from a study of cytomegalovirus exposure and HLA in healthy donors. PCR employed 60 Vbeta and 13 Jbeta primers. Some clones are missing from TCRdb's copy, which holds only in-frame ones; the method was immunoSEQ multiplex PCR. The sample consists of under 200,000 clones, approximately 80% of them appearing once. The germline V gene encodes CDR1 KGHSH and CDR2 LQKENI. Unmatched junction bases numbered 3, after V lost 3 bases and J lost 4 bases. This CDR3 is 15 amino acids long. The study, taken as a whole, reports: Several of the most significant clusters appeared, in a later analysis, to be linked to common viral pathogens.

Sample: PBMCs. The chain has TRBV18 and TRBJ2-1; 10 positions agree with TRBD1. This clonotype was obtained from a woman in her late teens or twenties in good health and CMV-seropositive. CDR3 region: CASSPGQGGYNEQFF. CDR3 nucleotides: TGTGCCAGCTCACCCGGACAGGGGGGATACAATGAGCAGTTCTTC.